These 10 T cell receptor beta chains came from one sample sequenced in a study of blood T cell repertoires in COVID-19. Method: immunoSEQ multiplex PCR; TCRdb's copy keeps in-frame clones and lacks some. This sample has some 130,000 clones; about 72% occur once, and the top ten carry about 10%. Sequences were obtained from peripheral blood. These receptor sequences come from a man in his sixties who had recovered from COVID-19.

This rearrangement joins TRBV9 to TRBJ2-3; 11 nucleotides line up with TRBD2. The CDR3 is made up of 17 amino acids. Germline V gives CDR1 SGDLS, CDR2 YYNGEE. The ends lost 4 bases at V and 0 bases at J; junction bases unmatched: 7. CDR3 in DNA: TGTGCCAGCAGCCCTAGCGGGGGGCCAGTTAGCACAGATACGCAGTATTTT. Translated: CASSPSGGPVSTDTQYF.

The chain joins TRBV5-6 to TRBJ1-1; D not resolved. Per the germline V gene, CDR1 is SGHDT and CDR2 is YYEEEE. V lost 2 bases, J lost 0 bases, and 8 bases lay in between. This CDR3 has 14 residues. The CDR3 spells CASSFLWLNTEAFF. The CDR3 nucleotides read TGTGCCAGCAGCTTCCTGTGGCTGAACACTGAAGCTTTCTTT.

The sample holds a few counts of this clone. J is TRBJ1-2 and V is TRBV30; D ambiguous. The CDR3 length is 13 residues. Germline CDR1 is GTSNPN and CDR2 is SVGIG (reference sequence). Between the trimmed V and J ends, which lost 1 base and 1 base, there was a span of 7 bases. The chain's CDR3 is CAWSGPINYGYTF. CDR3 DNA: TGTGCCTGGAGTGGGCCCATTAACTATGGCTACACCTTC.

This clone came up a few times. The chain recombines TRBV5-1 with TRBJ1-2, with 8 bases matching TRBD1. The J segment lost 7 bases and the V segment lost 4 bases, leaving 12 bases of the junction unmatched. This CDR3 is built from 15 residues. CDR1 is SGHRS and CDR2 is YFSETQ in the germline V gene. The CDR3 is CASSLLQQGGSGYTF. CDR3 in DNA: TGCGCCAGCAGCCTACTGCAACAGGGGGGAAGTGGCTACACCTTC. The entire variable domain, with the rest obtained from reference TRBV5-1 and TRBJ1-2, is as follows: KAGVTQTPRYLIKTRGQQVTLSCSPISGHRSVSWYQQTPGQGLQFLFEYFSETQRNKGNFPGRFSGRQFSNSRSEMNVSTLELGDSALYLCASSLLQQGGSGYTFGSGTRLTVV.

Note on this clone: This may be a read error, as it is one base from a much larger clone. Other DNA sequences in the sample encode the same CDR3. The chain employs TRBV11-2 and TRBJ2-1, with 9 bases identical to TRBD2. Germline values: CDR1 SGHAT, CDR2 FQNNGV. The CDR3 has 14 amino acids. V was clipped by 11 bases and J by 10 bases; unmatched bases: 15. CDR3 sequence (DNA): TGTGCCCGCCGCGGGCGGGGGGCGGGGGGGGAGCAGTTCTTC. Translation: CARRGRGAGGEQFF.

The J gene is TRBJ1-2, the V gene TRBV5-5; D uncertain. With 0 bases removed from V and 5 bases from J, the gap between germline ends came to 11 bases. In germline, CDR1 is SGHKS, CDR2 YYEKEE (reference sequence). The CDR3 is 14 amino acids. CDR3 nucleotides: TGTGCCAGCAGCTTGGATACGGGTGGTTATGGCTACACCTTC. Translation gives CASSLDTGGYGYTF.

CDR3: CASSFTPGANVLTF. CDR3 sequence (DNA): TGTGCCAGCAGCTTTACTCCCGGGGCCAACGTCCTGACTTTC. The rearrangement joins TRBV5-4 to TRBJ2-6; D is unclear. Trimming cost V 2 bases and J 4 bases, with 7 bases left between them. The CDR3 consists of 14 residues. CDR1 and CDR2 from the germline V gene are SGHNT and YYREEE (reference sequence).

This clone was found a few times. The chain uses TRBV10-3 and TRBJ1-2; D remains ambiguous. This CDR3 is built from 15 residues. Germline-derived CDR1 and CDR2 are ENHRY and SYGVKD. V was pared by 6 bases and J by 1 base, with 15 bases between. The CDR3 region is CAISKETESNYGYTF. CDR3 sequence (DNA): TGTGCCATCAGCAAAGAAACAGAGAGTAACTATGGCTACACCTTC.

Only a few counts were recorded for this clone. V is TRBV24-1 and J is TRBJ2-1; 7 bases fit TRBD2. V shed 4 bases and J 5 bases; nucleotides not matched to a gene: 7. Germline assignment: CDR1 KGHDR and CDR2 SFDVKD. The CDR3 extends over 15 amino acids. DNA for the CDR3: TGTGCCACCAGTGAAATCACTAGCGTCGACAATGAGCAGTTCTTC. Its protein is CATSEITSVDNEQFF.

The DNA of the CDR3 is TGTGCCAGCAGTATTCAGGGAAAATCCTATAATTCACCCCTCCACTTT. Translation gives CASSIQGKSYNSPLHF. The chain links TRBV27 to TRBJ1-6, with D possibly TRBD1 on 5 matching bases. Germline loops: CDR1 MNHEY, CDR2 SMNVEV (reference sequence). Trimming left V 5 bases short and J 1 base short, with 12 bases between. The CDR3 contains 16 residues.